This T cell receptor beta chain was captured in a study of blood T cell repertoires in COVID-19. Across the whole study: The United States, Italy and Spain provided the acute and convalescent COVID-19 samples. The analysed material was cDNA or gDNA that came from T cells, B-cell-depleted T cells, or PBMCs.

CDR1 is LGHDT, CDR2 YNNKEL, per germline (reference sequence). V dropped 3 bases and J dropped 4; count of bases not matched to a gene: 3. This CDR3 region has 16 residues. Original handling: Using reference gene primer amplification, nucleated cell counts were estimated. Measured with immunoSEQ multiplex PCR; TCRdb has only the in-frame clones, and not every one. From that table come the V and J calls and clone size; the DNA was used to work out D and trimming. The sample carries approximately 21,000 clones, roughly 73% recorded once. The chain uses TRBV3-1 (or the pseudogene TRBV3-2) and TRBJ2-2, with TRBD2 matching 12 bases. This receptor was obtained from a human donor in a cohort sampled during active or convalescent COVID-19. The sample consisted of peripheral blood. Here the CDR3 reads CASSHGLAGLTGELFF. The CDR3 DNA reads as TGTGCCAGCAGCCATGGACTAGCGGGACTCACCGGGGAGCTGTTTTTT.